This T cell receptor (beta chain) is drawn from a study of T cells in Graves' hyperthyroidism and ophthalmopathy. Regarding the study as a whole: Through a model of 13 V-J features, ophthalmopathy was separated from stable hyperthyroidism.

This clonotype was seen repeatedly, ten times or more. What it binds is unknown. Amplification targeted TCR beta CDR3 regions from RNA transcripts. The TCR CDR3 was amplified in a first-round RT-PCR using the HTBI primer set. One entry per CDR3 protein, called by TCRdb with MiXCR from the multiplex PCR reads. The table shows some 580,000 distinct CDR3 sequences, with approximately 15% occurring only once. A Clinical Activity Score of at least 3, a NOSPECS grade of at least 4 and a duration under 3 months were recorded in the ophthalmopathy patients. In making diagnoses, clinical symptoms, serum thyroxine and TRAb, thyroid ultrasound and orbital computed tomography were all used. Germline V CDR1 and CDR2: MNHNS, SASEGT. The V and J ends lost 7 bases and 4 bases, in that order; junction bases with no gene match: 4. This CDR3 is 15 amino acids long.

What was sequenced was blood. V gene TRBV6-1 combines with J gene TRBJ2-3, with 14 bases matching TRBD2. This TCR was recovered from a woman aged 40 to 49 with Graves' ophthalmopathy. The CDR3 is CASTATSGGADTQYF. The CDR3 DNA is TGTGCCAGCACCGCGACTAGCGGGGGGGCAGATACGCAGTATTTT.